The 17 T cell receptor beta chains listed next were all sequenced from one sample in a study of T cell repertoires in cytomegalovirus infection. TCRdb reprocessed the reads with MiXCR, giving one entry per CDR3 protein. There are some 800,000 distinct CDR3 sequences in the sample; approximately 30% occur only once, and roughly 12% lies in the top ten. Their cognate antigens are unknown. The specimen comprised cultured CD8+ T cells from PBMCs, sampled from culture after CMV antigen stimulation. The receptors originated from a human donor in good health (CMV status not recorded). Some clones in this sample may be carry-over from other donors' samples.

In this sample, this clonotype turned up many times. The chain uses TRBV12-3 or TRBV12-4 and TRBJ1-2; D perhaps matches TRBD1 (6 bases). The CDR3 is 13 amino acids. The ends were cut back, 5 bases at V and 8 bases at J, with 15 bases in the middle. The CDR3 sequence is CASSHTTGRGYTF. The CDR3 region has the DNA TGTGCCAGCAGTCACACCACAGGGCGAGGCTACACCTTC.

This clonotype was picked up a small number of times. The chain employs TRBV12-3 or TRBV12-4 and TRBJ2-1; D is perhaps TRBD1 or TRBD2 (6 bases each). The CDR3 consists of 16 residues. V was pared by 3 bases and J by 2 bases, with 14 bases between. CDR3 sequence (DNA): TGTGCCAGCAGTTTGCTCCGGGGGCCAGCCTACAATGAGCAGTTCTTC. It is translated as CASSLLRGPAYNEQFF.

This clonotype has ten or more counts. The chain is built from TRBV12-3 or TRBV12-4 and TRBJ2-5; 8 positions agree with TRBD1. The CDR3 loop spans 15 amino acids. V lost 7 bases to trimming and J lost 0 bases; unmatched junction nucleotides: 7. The CDR3 sequence is CASTSRDRYQETQYF. CDR3 DNA sequence: TGTGCCAGCACAAGCCGGGACAGGTACCAAGAGACCCAGTACTTC.

The chain combines TRBV5-5 with TRBJ2-7; 11 bases agree with TRBD1. CDR3 length equals 15 residues. J lost 3 bases, V lost 3 bases, and 5 bases had no gene match. CDR1 is SGHKS, CDR2 YYEKEE, per germline (reference sequence). CDR3 nucleotide sequence: TGTGCCAGCAGCTCCTCCGGGACAGGGGGCTACGAGCAGTACGTC. This gives the protein CASSSSGTGGYEQYV.

The rearrangement joins TRBV4-3 to TRBJ1-3; D gene uncertain. The ends were cut back, 0 bases at V and 2 bases at J, with 8 bases in the middle. The germline V gene has CDR1 LGHNA and CDR2 YSLEER. This CDR3 comprises 15 residues. The chain's CDR3 is CASSQEGRTGNTIYF. The CDR3 nucleotides read TGCGCCAGCAGCCAAGAAGGCAGGACTGGAAACACCATATATTTT.

This clonotype was counted only a few times. The rearrangement joins TRBV2 to TRBJ2-7; possible D gene TRBD1, 6 bases. The V end was cut by 5 bases, the J end by 0 bases, with 14 bases between. The germline V gene has CDR1 SNHLY and CDR2 FYNNEI. CDR3 length: 15 amino acids. The CDR3 bases are TGTGCCAGCAGTCCGGGACACCAGAGCTCCTACGAGCAGTACTTC. The encoded protein is CASSPGHQSSYEQYF.

CDR3 sequence (DNA): TGTGCCATTGGGCAGCCGAGGGATGAAAAACTGTTTTTT. Translation gives CAIGQPRDEKLFF. This chain connects TRBV10-3 to TRBJ1-4; D is undetermined. V lost 9 bases and J 6 bases, leaving 14 bases between the germline ends. This CDR3 comprises 13 residues. CDR1 and CDR2 (germline): ENHRY, SYGVKD.

This clonotype came up a few times. The chain couples TRBV7-6 to TRBJ1-3; the D is unclear. This CDR3 contains 16 residues. Trimming cost V 4 bases and J 0 bases, with 13 bases left between them. Germline CDR1 and CDR2: SGHVS and FNYEAQ. The DNA for the CDR3 is TGTGCCAGCAGCTCAGACCGGGTGACCTCTGGAAACACCATATATTTT. This sequence encodes CASSSDRVTSGNTIYF.

A few counts support this clonotype. This chain links TRBV11-2 with TRBJ2-7; 8 nucleotides agree with TRBD1. V shed 2 bases, J shed 6 bases, and the junction held 12 bases outside the gene matches. The CDR3 covers 16 residues. CDR1 is SGHAT, CDR2 FQNNGV, per germline. The CDR3 nucleotides are TGTGCCAGCAGCTTAAGTTACCATCGGGGGACAGGCGAGCAGTACTTC. It is translated as CASSLSYHRGTGEQYF. The variable domain in full, completed from reference TRBV11-2 and TRBJ2-7, reads EAGVAQSPRYKIIEKRQSVAFWCNPISGHATLYWYQQILGQGPKLLIQFQNNGVVDDSQLPKDRFSAERLKGVDSTLKIQPAKLEDSAVYLCASSLSYHRGTGEQYFGPGTRLTVT.

The table lists this clonotype with many counts. The genes are TRBV7-6 and TRBJ2-1, with 8 positions matching TRBD1. The V and J ends lost 5 bases and 3 bases, in that order; junction bases with no gene match: 6. The CDR3 contains 15 residues. Germline V gene sequence: CDR1 SGHVS, CDR2 FNYEAQ. For the CDR3, the DNA is TGTGCCAGCAGCACCGGGACAGGAAGCTACAATGAGCAGTTCTTC. This sequence encodes CASSTGTGSYNEQFF.

This clonotype was seen a handful of times. The rearrangement uses TRBV9 and TRBJ2-7; a possible D gene is TRBD1 (5 bases). The CDR3 spans 14 residues. V dropped 0 bases and J dropped 6 bases, with 13 bases sitting between them. The germline gives CDR1 SGDLS, CDR2 YYNGEE. The CDR3 nucleotides read TGTGCCAGCAGCGTAGAGGGGAATCGAGGCGAGCAGTACTTC. It codes for CASSVEGNRGEQYF.

This clonotype was observed a few times. This chain's CDR3 is CASGPSGELFF. DNA for the CDR3: TGTGCCAGCGGACCCAGCGGGGAGCTGTTTTTT. The chain carries TRBV6-5 and TRBJ2-2; D is uncertain. The CDR3 spans 11 residues. CDR1 and CDR2 from the germline V gene are MNHEY and SVGAGI. V was cut by 8 bases and J by 7 bases, with 8 bases left in between.

This clonotype was counted a few times. DNA for the CDR3: TGTGCCAGCACACTACCGGGACAGGGAAACGGCTACACCTTC. The encoded protein is CASTLPGQGNGYTF. The chain couples TRBV12-3 or TRBV12-4 to TRBJ1-2; 9 nucleotides agree with TRBD1. The trim removed 7 bases at V and 8 bases at J, leaving 11 bases unmatched. The length of the CDR3 is 14 residues.

The chain recombines TRBV7-3 with TRBJ2-1; D might be TRBD2 (6 bases). The ends were cut back, 5 bases at V and 8 bases at J, with 25 bases in the middle. This CDR3 has 17 amino acids. Germline CDR1 is SGHTA and CDR2 is FQGTGA. DNA of the CDR3: TGTGCCAGCAGCCCCCCCACACTAGCTCCCGAAGGGGATGAGCAGTTCTTC. This codes for CASSPPTLAPEGDEQFF.

This clonotype was found a few times. The chain uses TRBV25-1 and TRBJ2-1; no clear D gene. The CDR3 totals 13 residues. Germline CDR1 reads MGHDK; CDR2 reads SYGVNS. V shed 2 bases and J shed 6 bases, with 8 bases lying between them. The CDR3 nucleotides are TGTGCCAGCAGTGAAAGTAAAGCCAATGAGCAGTTCTTC. Its protein is CASSESKANEQFF.

This chain connects TRBV6-6 to TRBJ1-1; D is uncertain. CDR3 length: 17 residues. V gave up 6 bases and J gave up 0 bases, with 20 bases separating them. In germline, CDR1 is MNHNY, CDR2 SVGAGI (reference sequence). CDR3 DNA: TGTGCCAGCAGCGACGGTTGGGTAGGGAACATGAACACTGAAGCTTTCTTT. It encodes CASSDGWVGNMNTEAFF.

This clonotype was seen more than once but under ten times. The V call is TRBV6-2 or TRBV6-3, the J call TRBJ2-7; perhaps TRBD2 as D (5 bases). Per germline, CDR1 MNHEY and CDR2 SVGEGT. V lost 8 bases and J lost 10, with 21 bases in between. This CDR3 contains 13 residues. In DNA, the CDR3 is TGTGCCAGCGCCCGGGGTGACCTCTCCCTCCAGTACGTC. Amino acids: CASARGDLSLQYV.